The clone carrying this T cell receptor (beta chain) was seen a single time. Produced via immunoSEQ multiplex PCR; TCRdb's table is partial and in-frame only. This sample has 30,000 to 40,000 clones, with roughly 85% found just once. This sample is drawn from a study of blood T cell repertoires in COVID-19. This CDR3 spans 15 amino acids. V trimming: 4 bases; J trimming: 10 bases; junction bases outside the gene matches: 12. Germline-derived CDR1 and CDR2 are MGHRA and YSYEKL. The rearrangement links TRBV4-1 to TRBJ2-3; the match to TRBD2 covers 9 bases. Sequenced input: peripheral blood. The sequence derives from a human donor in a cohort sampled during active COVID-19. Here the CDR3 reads CASSPRERGVFAQYF. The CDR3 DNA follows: TGCGCCAGCAGCCCGCGGGAGCGGGGGGTTTTTGCGCAGTATTTT.